The 23 T cell receptor beta chains reported below all come from one sample, sequenced in a study of CD8 T cells in ankylosing spondylitis. The study's findings and limits: Blood of patients with ankylosing spondylitis appeared to be characterized by a TCR beta motif of several highly homologous variants.

No antigen has been identified for these receptors. MiXCR, run by TCRdb on the 5' RACE reads, gives a single entry per CDR3 protein. This table has more than 500,000 distinct CDR3 sequences, roughly 5.3% appearing once. Sequencing was done on a sample of blood, either unsorted or a sorted T cell fraction (not recorded which). The receptors originated from a male donor with ankylosing spondylitis.

This clonotype was seen ten or more times. This chain links TRBV28 with TRBJ1-5; D remains unclear. The CDR3 loop spans 15 amino acids. Trimming pared 4 bases from V and 4 bases from J, leaving 14 bases between. Looked up from germline, CDR1 is MDHEN and CDR2 is SYDVKM. CDR3 coding DNA: TGTGCCAGCAGTTCCCCCGGGCAGCTAAATCAGCCCCAGCATTTT. Encoded protein: CASSSPGQLNQPQHF.

This clonotype came up many times. The chain couples TRBV29-1 to TRBJ2-3; 7 positions agree with TRBD1. CDR1 and CDR2 (germline): SQVTM, ANQGSEA. With V trimmed by 6 bases and J by 1 base, 7 bases remained unmatched. The CDR3 sequence is 14 residues long. Here the CDR3 DNA reads TGCAGCGTAGACGGGACAGCTCGCACAGATACGCAGTATTTT. Encoded protein: CSVDGTARTDTQYF.

A few counts support this clonotype. V and J are TRBV4-2 and TRBJ2-5; D is uncertain. The CDR3 is 14 residues long. Germline CDR1 and CDR2: LGHNA and YNFKEQ. Trimming left V 4 bases short and J 1 base short, with 10 bases between. This CDR3 is CASSRGLLQETQYF. CDR3 DNA: TGTGCCAGCAGCCGAGGCTTACTCCAAGAGACCCAGTACTTC.

This clonotype was counted many times. The gene calls are TRBV7-8 and TRBJ2-7; TRBD2 is a possible D gene (5 bases). Germline CDR1 SGHVS, CDR2 FQNEAQ. This CDR3 spans 14 amino acids. Trimming left V 3 bases short and J 0 bases short, with 9 bases between. The CDR3 sequence: CASSFWRASYEQYF. In DNA form, the CDR3 reads TGTGCCAGCAGCTTTTGGCGGGCCTCCTACGAGCAGTACTTC.

The chain couples TRBV28 to TRBJ2-7; TRBD2 matches 9 bases. The CDR3 covers 16 residues. After removal of 4 bases from V and 3 bases from J, the junction contained 10 bases not matched to a gene. Germline V gene data show CDR1 as MDHEN and CDR2 as SYDVKM. CDR3: CASSSPAGGIFYEQYF. The CDR3 DNA follows: TGTGCCAGCAGTTCCCCTGCGGGAGGGATCTTCTACGAGCAGTACTTC.

This clonotype occurred many times. V and J are TRBV7-2 and TRBJ2-1; TRBD2 matches at 7 bases. V shed 5 bases and J 9 bases; nucleotides not matched to a gene: 16. The CDR3 extends over 16 amino acids. Looked up from germline, CDR1 is SGHTA and CDR2 is FQGNSA. CDR3 amino acids: CASSIRALAWVVEQFF. CDR3 coding DNA: TGTGCCAGCAGCATAAGGGCACTAGCGTGGGTTGTTGAGCAGTTCTTC.

This clonotype came up many times. This rearrangement joins TRBV9 to TRBJ1-1; TRBD1 matches 9 bases. The ends lost 2 bases at V and 4 bases at J; junction bases unmatched: 15. This CDR3 region has 18 residues. Germline CDR1 and CDR2: SGDLS and YYNGEE. CDR3 bases: TGTGCCAGCAGCGTTACCCCCGGGACAGGGTATAGTAGCACTGAAGCTTTCTTT. Protein: CASSVTPGTGYSSTEAFF.

Many counts were recorded for this clonotype. The chain employs TRBV5-1 and TRBJ2-3; no firm D call. CDR1 is SGHRS and CDR2 is YFSETQ in the germline V gene. With 0 bases removed from V and 2 bases from J, the gap between germline ends came to 7 bases. There are 14 residues in the CDR3. CDR3 sequence reads: CASSLGSYTDTQYF. The CDR3 bases are TGCGCCAGCAGCTTGGGCTCCTACACAGATACGCAGTATTTT.

This clonotype was found many times. The V and J genes are TRBV10-3 and TRBJ1-2, with unresolved D. The CDR3 is made up of 15 amino acids. Germline V gene sequence: CDR1 ENHRY, CDR2 SYGVKD. V lost 2 bases and J lost 2, with 12 bases in between. The CDR3 bases are TGTGCCATCAGTGAGCGGCAAGCGAACAACTATGGCTACACCTTC. Protein sequence: CAISERQANNYGYTF.

This clonotype was detected ten times or more. The chain uses TRBV20-1 and TRBJ2-5; D unresolved. CDR1 is DFQATT, CDR2 SNEGSKA, per germline (reference sequence). The CDR3 totals 15 residues. Deletions cut 1 base from V and 0 bases from J, with 12 bases between. The CDR3 DNA reads TGCAGTGCTAGAGTAGGACCACTGTACCAAGAGACCCAGTACTTC. As protein: CSARVGPLYQETQYF.

Only a few counts were recorded for this clonotype. The chain combines TRBV9 with TRBJ2-1, with 10 bases lining up with TRBD2. This CDR3 has 13 residues. J lost 9 bases, V lost 5 bases, and 5 bases had no gene match. CDR1 is SGDLS and CDR2 is YYNGEE in the germline V gene. CDR3 DNA sequence: TGTGCCAGCAGAGCGGGAGGGGATCGTGAGCAGTTCTTC. Translated: CASRAGGDREQFF. The whole variable domain, filled in from reference TRBV9 and TRBJ2-1, reads DSGVTQTPKHLITATGQRVTLRCSPRSGDLSVYWYQQSLDQGLQFLIQYYNGEERAKGNILERFSAQQFPDLHSELNLSSLELGDSALYFCASRAGGDREQFFGPGTRLTVL.

This clonotype was found many times. V is TRBV14 and J is TRBJ2-1; D call uncertain. Germline V CDR1 and CDR2: SGHDN, FVKESK. There are 18 residues in the CDR3. Trimming removed 1 base at V and 0 bases at J, with 16 bases between. CDR3 sequence reads: CASSQGRKVPASYNEQFF. The CDR3, as DNA: TGTGCCAGCAGCCAAGGACGGAAAGTACCAGCCTCCTACAATGAGCAGTTCTTC.

This sequence joins TRBV3-1 and TRBJ2-7; D not resolved. Germline V CDR1 and CDR2: LGHDT, YNNKEL (reference sequence). The CDR3 contains 12 residues. V lost 1 base, J lost 7 bases, and 8 bases lay in between. CDR3 in amino acids: CASSQGYGEQYF. CDR3 nucleotides: TGTGCCAGCAGCCAAGGGTATGGGGAGCAGTACTTC.

This clonotype appeared many times. The V call is TRBV7-9, the J call TRBJ2-1; D possibly uses TRBD1 or TRBD2 (5 bases each). This CDR3 has 15 residues. V gave up 1 base and J gave up 8 bases, with 15 bases separating them. Germline loops: CDR1 SEHNR, CDR2 FQNEAQ (reference sequence). The CDR3 bases are TGTGCCAGCAGCTTAGGGGGGAGTGCAGTGTATGAGCAGTTCTTC. It yields the protein CASSLGGSAVYEQFF.

This clonotype was found many times. J is TRBJ1-1 and V is TRBV29-1, with TRBD1 as a possible D gene (5 bases). Per germline, CDR1 SQVTM and CDR2 ANQGSEA. The V end lost 5 bases, the J end lost 1 base, and 11 bases lay between the germline ends. This CDR3 has 13 residues. CDR3 sequence (DNA): TGCAGCGTTCGACCTCAGGGGAACACTGAAGCTTTCTTT. Its protein is CSVRPQGNTEAFF.

This clonotype occurred many times. This chain connects TRBV28 to TRBJ2-7; tentative D call: TRBD1 (6 bases). Germline-derived CDR1 and CDR2 are MDHEN and SYDVKM. Trimming cost V 5 bases and J 2 bases, with 25 bases left between them. This CDR3 has 18 residues. CDR3 protein: CASSRSYNRDTLTYEQYF. The CDR3 bases are TGTGCCAGCAGTCGTTCCTATAACCGGGACACCCTAACCTACGAGCAGTACTTC.

The chain carries TRBV20-1 and TRBJ2-7; 7 nucleotides align to TRBD2. Germline assignment: CDR1 DFQATT and CDR2 SNEGSKA (reference sequence). This CDR3 comprises 14 residues. The V gene end was trimmed by 5 bases and the J gene end by 0 bases; junction bases not matched to a gene: 7. In DNA form, the CDR3 reads TGCAGTGCTGATCTAGCGGTTTCCTCCTACGAGCAGTACTTC. It yields the protein CSADLAVSSYEQYF.

This clonotype was seen many times. The rearrangement joins TRBV5-1 to TRBJ1-3; a possible D gene is TRBD1 (6 bases). The germline V and J ends were trimmed by 0 bases and 8 bases, with 9 bases remaining between them. The length of the CDR3 is 13 residues. Per the germline V gene, CDR1 is SGHRS and CDR2 is YFSETQ. The CDR3 DNA is TGCGCCAGCAGCTTGGTTAAGGGGGACACCATATATTTT. Protein: CASSLVKGDTIYF.

CDR3 nucleotide sequence: TGCAGTGCTAGTGGGGGGGGTTGGACAGATACGCAGTATTTT. This encodes CSASGGGWTDTQYF. The chain combines TRBV20-1 with TRBJ2-3; TRBD2 aligns across 7 bases. The CDR3 is 14 amino acids. The V segment lost 3 bases and the J segment 3 bases; nucleotides outside the gene matches: 6. Germline loops: CDR1 DFQATT, CDR2 SNEGSKA (reference sequence).

This clonotype was detected many times. The gene calls are TRBV7-8 and TRBJ2-1; D not resolved. Per germline, CDR1 SGHVS and CDR2 FQNEAQ. Trimming left V 2 bases short and J 9 bases short, with 11 bases between. This CDR3 has 13 residues. DNA for the CDR3: TGTGCCAGCAGCTTACACAGCTCCGGTGAGCAGTTCTTC. As protein: CASSLHSSGEQFF. The full variable domain, in which reference TRBV7-8 and TRBJ2-1 provide the parts outside the CDR3, is GAGVSQSPRYKVAKRGQDVALRCDPISGHVSLFWYQQALGQGPEFLTYFQNEAQLDKSGLPSDRFFAERPEGSVSTLKIQRTQQEDSAVYLCASSLHSSGEQFFGPGTRLTVL.

This clonotype was seen at least ten times. The CDR3 sequence: CRVWTVDSYEQYF. CDR3 sequence (DNA): TGCCGCGTCTGGACGGTCGACTCCTACGAGCAGTACTTC. The chain couples TRBV20-1 to TRBJ2-7; D is ambiguous. CDR3 length equals 13 residues. The germline V gene has CDR1 DFQATT and CDR2 SNEGSKA (reference sequence).

This clonotype was detected many times. The CDR3 DNA reads as TGCAGTGCTGGGACAGCTGGCTCTTTTGGCTACACCTTC. This translates into CSAGTAGSFGYTF. The chain is built from TRBV20-1 and TRBJ1-2; TRBD1 matches 7 bases. Germline CDR1 reads DFQATT; CDR2 reads SNEGSKA (reference sequence). CDR3 size: 13 residues. Losses at the gene ends were 5 bases for V and 7 bases for J; bases not matched to a gene: 10.

This clonotype was recorded at least ten times. The rearrangement joins TRBV4-1 to TRBJ1-1; perhaps TRBD1 as D (6 bases). Germline CDR1 reads MGHRA; CDR2 reads YSYEKL. Trimming took 2 bases from V and 5 from J, leaving 18 bases between them. This CDR3 is built from 16 residues. The DNA for the CDR3 is TGCGCCAGCAGCCAAAGATCTGGGGGGCTCGGGACTGAAGCTTTCTTT. Protein sequence: CASSQRSGGLGTEAFF.